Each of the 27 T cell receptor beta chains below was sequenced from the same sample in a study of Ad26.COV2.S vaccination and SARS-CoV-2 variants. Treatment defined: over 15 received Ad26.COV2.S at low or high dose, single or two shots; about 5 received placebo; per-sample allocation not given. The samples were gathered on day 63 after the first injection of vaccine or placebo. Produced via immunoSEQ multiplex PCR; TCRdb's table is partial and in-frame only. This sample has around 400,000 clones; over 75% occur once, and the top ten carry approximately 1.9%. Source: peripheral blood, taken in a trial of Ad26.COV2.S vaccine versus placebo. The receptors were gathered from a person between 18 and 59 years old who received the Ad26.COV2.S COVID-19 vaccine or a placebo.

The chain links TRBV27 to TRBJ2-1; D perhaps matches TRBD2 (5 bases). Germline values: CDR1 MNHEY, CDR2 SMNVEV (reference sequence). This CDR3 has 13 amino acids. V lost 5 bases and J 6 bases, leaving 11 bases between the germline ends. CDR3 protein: CASSHLAGNEQFF. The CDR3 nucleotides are TGTGCCAGCAGTCACCTGGCGGGCAATGAGCAGTTCTTC.

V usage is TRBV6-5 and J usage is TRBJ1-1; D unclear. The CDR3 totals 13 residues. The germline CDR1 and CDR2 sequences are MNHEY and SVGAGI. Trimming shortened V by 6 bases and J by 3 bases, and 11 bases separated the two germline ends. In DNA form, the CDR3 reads TGTGCCAGCAGCTACCAGGAGGACACTGAAGCTTTCTTT. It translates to CASSYQEDTEAFF.

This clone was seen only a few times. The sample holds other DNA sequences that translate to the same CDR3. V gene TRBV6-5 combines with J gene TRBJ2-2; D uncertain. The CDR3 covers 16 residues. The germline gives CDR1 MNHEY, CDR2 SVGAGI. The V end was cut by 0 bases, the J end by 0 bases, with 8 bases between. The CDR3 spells CASSYSGATNTGELFF. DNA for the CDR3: TGTGCCAGCAGTTACTCGGGCGCAACGAACACCGGGGAGCTGTTTTTT.

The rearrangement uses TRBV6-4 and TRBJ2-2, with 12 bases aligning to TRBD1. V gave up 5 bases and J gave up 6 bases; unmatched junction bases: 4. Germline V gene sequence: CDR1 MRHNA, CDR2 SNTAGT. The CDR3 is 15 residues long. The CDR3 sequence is CASSPGTGGPGELFF. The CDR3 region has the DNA TGTGCCAGCAGTCCCGGGACAGGGGGCCCCGGGGAGCTGTTTTTT.

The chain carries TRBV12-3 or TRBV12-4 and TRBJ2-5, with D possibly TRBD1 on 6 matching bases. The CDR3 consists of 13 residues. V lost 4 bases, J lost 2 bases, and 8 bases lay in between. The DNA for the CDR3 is TGTGCCAGCAGTTACAGGGTTCAAGAGACCCAGTACTTC. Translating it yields CASSYRVQETQYF.

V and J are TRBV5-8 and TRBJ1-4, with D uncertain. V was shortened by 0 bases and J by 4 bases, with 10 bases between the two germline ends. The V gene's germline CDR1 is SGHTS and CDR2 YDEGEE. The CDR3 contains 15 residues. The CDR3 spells CASSLVGQSNEKLFF. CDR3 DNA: TGTGCCAGCAGCTTGGTGGGCCAGAGTAATGAAAAACTGTTTTTT.

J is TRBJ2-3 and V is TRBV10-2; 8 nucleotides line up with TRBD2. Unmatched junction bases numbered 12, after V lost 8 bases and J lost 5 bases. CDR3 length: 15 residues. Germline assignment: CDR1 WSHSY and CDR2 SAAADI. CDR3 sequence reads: CASRTAGGLGDTQYF. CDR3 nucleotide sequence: TGCGCCAGCCGTACGGCGGGAGGACTCGGAGATACGCAGTATTTT.

The CDR3 is CASSKGEREGTPHEQFF. CDR3 sequence (DNA): TGTGCCAGCAGCAAGGGCGAGCGGGAGGGCACTCCACATGAGCAGTTCTTC. The chain couples TRBV21-1 to TRBJ2-1; TRBD2, the table's D call, lacks a check against the DNA. TRBV21-1 is a recognized pseudogene. This CDR3 spans 17 amino acids.

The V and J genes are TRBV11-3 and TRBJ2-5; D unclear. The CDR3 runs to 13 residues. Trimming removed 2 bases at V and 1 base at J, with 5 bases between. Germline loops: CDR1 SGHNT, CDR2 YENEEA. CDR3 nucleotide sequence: TGTGCCAGCAGCTTAACTCGCCAAGAGACCCAGTACTTC. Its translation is CASSLTRQETQYF.

The DNA of the CDR3 is TGTGCCAGCAGCCGACAGGGCGGACGAGAAGAGACCCAGTACTTC. Protein product: CASSRQGGREETQYF. The chain joins TRBV7-8 to TRBJ2-5; TRBD1 matches at 7 bases. J was trimmed by 3 bases and V by 5 bases; bases with no gene match: 9. In germline, CDR1 is SGHVS, CDR2 FQNEAQ. The CDR3 is 15 residues long.

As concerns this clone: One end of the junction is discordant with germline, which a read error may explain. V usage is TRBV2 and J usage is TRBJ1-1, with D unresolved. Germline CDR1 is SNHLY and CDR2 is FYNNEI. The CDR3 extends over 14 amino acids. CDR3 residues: CASSQAPGWTEAFF. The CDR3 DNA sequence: TGTGCCAGCAGTCAAGCCCCCGGCTGGACTGAAGCTTTCTTT.

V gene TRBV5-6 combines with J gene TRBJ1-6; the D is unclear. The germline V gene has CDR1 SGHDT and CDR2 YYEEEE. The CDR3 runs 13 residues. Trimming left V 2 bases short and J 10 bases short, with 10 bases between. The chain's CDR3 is CASSLRPQSPLHF. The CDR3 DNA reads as TGTGCCAGCAGCTTAAGACCCCAATCACCCCTCCACTTT.

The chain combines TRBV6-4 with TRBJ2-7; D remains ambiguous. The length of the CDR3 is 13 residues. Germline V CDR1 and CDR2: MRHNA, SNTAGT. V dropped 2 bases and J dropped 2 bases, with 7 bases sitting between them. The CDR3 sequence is CASSDPPPYEQYF. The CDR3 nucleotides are TGTGCCAGCAGTGACCCGCCCCCCTACGAGCAGTACTTC.

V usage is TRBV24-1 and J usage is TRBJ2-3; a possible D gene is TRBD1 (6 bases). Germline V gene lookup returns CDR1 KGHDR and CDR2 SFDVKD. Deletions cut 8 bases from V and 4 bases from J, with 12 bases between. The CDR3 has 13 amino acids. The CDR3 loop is CATTRGISDTQYF. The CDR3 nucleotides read TGTGCCACCACGAGGGGGATTTCAGATACGCAGTATTTT.

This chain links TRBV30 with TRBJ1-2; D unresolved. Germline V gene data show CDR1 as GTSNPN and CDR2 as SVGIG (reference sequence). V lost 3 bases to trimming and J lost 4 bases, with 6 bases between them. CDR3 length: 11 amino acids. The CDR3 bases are TGTGCCTGGAGCATTGGCTATGGCTACACCTTC. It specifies CAWSIGYGYTF.

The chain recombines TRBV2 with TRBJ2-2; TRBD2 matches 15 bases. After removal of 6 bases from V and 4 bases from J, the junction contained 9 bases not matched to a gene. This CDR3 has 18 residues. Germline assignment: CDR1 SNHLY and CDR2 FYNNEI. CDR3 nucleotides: TGTGCCAGCAGAGCCGGACTAGCGGGAGGGCCGAGCACCGGGGAGCTGTTTTTT. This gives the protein CASRAGLAGGPSTGELFF.

CDR3 sequence (DNA): TGTGCCAGCAGCCAAGTGGGACTAGCGGGGAGCGAGCAGTACTTC. It translates to CASSQVGLAGSEQYF. The rearrangement links TRBV3-1 (or the pseudogene TRBV3-2) to TRBJ2-7; 13 bases agree with TRBD2. Trimming at V came to 1 base and at J to 6 bases, leaving 3 bases not matched to a gene. The germline V gene has CDR1 LGHDT and CDR2 YNNKEL (reference sequence). The CDR3 has 15 amino acids.

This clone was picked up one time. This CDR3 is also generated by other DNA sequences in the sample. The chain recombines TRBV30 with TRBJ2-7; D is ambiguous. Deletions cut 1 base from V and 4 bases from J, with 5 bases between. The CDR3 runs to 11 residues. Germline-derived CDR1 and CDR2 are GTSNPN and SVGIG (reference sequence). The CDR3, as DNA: TGTGCCTGGAGTGGGCAATACGAGCAGTACTTC. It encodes CAWSGQYEQYF.

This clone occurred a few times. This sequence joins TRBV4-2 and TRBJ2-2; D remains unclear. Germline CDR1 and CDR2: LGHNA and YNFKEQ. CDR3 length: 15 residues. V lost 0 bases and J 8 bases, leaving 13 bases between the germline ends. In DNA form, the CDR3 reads TGTGCCAGCAGCCAAGATACGGCGGTCGCGGGGGAGCTGTTTTTT. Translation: CASSQDTAVAGELFF.

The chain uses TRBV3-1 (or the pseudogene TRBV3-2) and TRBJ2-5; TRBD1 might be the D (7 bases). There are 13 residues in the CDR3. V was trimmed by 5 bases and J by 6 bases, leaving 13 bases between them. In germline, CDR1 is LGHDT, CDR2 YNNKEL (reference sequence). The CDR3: CASSKTGRQTQYF. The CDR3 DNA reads TGTGCCAGCAGCAAGACAGGGAGGCAGACCCAGTACTTC.

CDR3 bases: TGTGCCAGCAGCTCCATCATCAATGAGCAGTTCTTC. It codes for CASSSIINEQFF. The genes are TRBV7-9 and TRBJ2-1; the D is unclear. CDR1 is SEHNR and CDR2 is FQNEAQ in the germline V gene (reference sequence). This CDR3 region has 12 residues. The V and J ends lost 4 bases and 6 bases respectively, with 7 bases between them.

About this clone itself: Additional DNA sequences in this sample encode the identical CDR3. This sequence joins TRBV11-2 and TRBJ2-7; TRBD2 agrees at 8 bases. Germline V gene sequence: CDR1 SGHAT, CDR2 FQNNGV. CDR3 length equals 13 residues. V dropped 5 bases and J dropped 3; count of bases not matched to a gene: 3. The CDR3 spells CASSLGTSYEQYF. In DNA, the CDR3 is TGTGCCAGCAGCCTGGGGACTAGCTACGAGCAGTACTTC.

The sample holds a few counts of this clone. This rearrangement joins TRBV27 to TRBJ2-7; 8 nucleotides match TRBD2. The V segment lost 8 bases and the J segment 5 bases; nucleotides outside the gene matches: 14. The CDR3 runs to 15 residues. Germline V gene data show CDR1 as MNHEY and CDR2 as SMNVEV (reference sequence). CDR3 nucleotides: TGTGCCAGCGGCACCTTAGCGGGAAGGATCAACGAGCAGTACTTC. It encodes CASGTLAGRINEQYF.

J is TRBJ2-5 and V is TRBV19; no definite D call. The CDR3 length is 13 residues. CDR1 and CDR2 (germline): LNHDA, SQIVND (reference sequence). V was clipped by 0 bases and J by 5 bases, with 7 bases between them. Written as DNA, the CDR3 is TGTGCCAGTAGTATAGAGAGTGGGGAGACCCAGTACTTC. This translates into CASSIESGETQYF.

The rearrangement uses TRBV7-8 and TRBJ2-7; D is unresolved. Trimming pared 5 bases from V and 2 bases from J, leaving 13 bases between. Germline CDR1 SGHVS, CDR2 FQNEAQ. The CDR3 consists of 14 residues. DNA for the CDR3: TGTGCCAGCAGCCCCCACCCCATGACCTACGAGCAGTACTTC. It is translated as CASSPHPMTYEQYF.

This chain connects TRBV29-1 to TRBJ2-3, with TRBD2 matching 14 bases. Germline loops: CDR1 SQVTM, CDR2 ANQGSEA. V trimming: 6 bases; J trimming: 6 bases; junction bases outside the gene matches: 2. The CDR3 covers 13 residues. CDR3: CSVGLAGADTQYF. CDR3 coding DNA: TGCAGCGTGGGACTAGCGGGAGCGGATACGCAGTATTTT.

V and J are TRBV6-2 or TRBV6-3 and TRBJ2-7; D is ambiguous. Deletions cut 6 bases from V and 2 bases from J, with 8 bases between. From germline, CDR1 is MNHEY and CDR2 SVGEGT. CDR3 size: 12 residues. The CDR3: CASSRGPYEQYF. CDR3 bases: TGTGCCAGCAGCCGTGGACCCTACGAGCAGTACTTC.